The sequence of this TCR beta chain was determined in a study of cytomegalovirus exposure and HLA in healthy donors. The CDR3 spans 15 residues. The V gene's germline CDR1 is SGHDT and CDR2 YYEEEE. The V gene end was trimmed by 4 bases and the J gene end by 5 bases; junction bases not matched to a gene: 12. PCR was performed using 60 Vbeta and 13 Jbeta primers. TCRdb's table, derived via immunoSEQ multiplex PCR, lists solely in-frame clones and lacks some. Among about 140,000 clones, approximately 71% were seen once, and the ten largest hold roughly 4.6%. General observations from the study: Apart from CMV serostatus, no immune exposure information was available. The investigators catalogued 150 to 200 TCR beta chains as cytomegalovirus-associated.

As to this clone: Its antigen is as yet unknown. Since no conserved phenylalanine or tryptophan closes the CDR3, a read error is the likely cause.

The sequenced material came from PBMCs. This sequence originates from a woman in her forties or fifties in good health and CMV-seronegative. The rearrangement joins TRBV5-6 to TRBJ2-7; 7 bases agree with TRBD1. The CDR3: CASSGSTGLADEQYS. For the CDR3, the DNA is TGTGCCAGCAGCGGATCGACAGGGTTAGCTGACGAGCAGTACTCC.